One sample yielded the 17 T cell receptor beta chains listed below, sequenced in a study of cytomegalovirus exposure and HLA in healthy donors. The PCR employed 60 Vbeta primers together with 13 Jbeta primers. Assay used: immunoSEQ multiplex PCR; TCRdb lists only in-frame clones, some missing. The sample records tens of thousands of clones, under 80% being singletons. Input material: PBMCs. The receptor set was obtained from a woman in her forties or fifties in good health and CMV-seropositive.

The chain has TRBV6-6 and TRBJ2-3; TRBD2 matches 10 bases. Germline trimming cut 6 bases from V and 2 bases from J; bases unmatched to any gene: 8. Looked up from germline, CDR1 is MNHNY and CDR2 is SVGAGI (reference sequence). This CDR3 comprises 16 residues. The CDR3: CASRALLAGSTDTQYF. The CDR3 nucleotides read TGTGCCAGCAGGGCCCTACTAGCGGGGTCCACAGATACGCAGTATTTT.

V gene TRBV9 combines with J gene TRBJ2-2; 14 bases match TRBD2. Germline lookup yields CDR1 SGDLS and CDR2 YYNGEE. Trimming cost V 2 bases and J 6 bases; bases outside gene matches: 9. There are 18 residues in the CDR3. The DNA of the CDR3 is TGTGCCAGCAGCGTCGGACTAGCGGGGGGCCATTCCTCCGGGGAGCTGTTTTTT. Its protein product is CASSVGLAGGHSSGELFF.

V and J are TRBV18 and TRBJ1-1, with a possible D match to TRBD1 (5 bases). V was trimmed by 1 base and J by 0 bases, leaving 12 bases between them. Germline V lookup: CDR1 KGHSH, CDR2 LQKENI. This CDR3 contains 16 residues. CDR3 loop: CASSPREAGMNTEAFF. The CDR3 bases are TGTGCCAGCTCACCACGGGAGGCAGGGATGAACACTGAAGCTTTCTTT.

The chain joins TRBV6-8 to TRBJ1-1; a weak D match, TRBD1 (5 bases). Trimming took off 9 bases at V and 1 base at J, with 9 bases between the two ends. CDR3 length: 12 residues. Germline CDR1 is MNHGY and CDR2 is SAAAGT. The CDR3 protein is CAREGWNTEAFF. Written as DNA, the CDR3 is TGTGCCAGGGAGGGGTGGAACACTGAAGCTTTCTTT.

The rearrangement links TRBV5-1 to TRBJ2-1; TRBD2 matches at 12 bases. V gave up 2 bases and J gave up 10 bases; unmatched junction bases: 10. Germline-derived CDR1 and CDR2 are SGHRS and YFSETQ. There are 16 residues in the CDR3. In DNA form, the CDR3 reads TGCGCCAGCAGCTTTTCAGCTAGCGGGGGGGCAGCAGAGCAGTTCTTC. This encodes CASSFSASGGAAEQFF.

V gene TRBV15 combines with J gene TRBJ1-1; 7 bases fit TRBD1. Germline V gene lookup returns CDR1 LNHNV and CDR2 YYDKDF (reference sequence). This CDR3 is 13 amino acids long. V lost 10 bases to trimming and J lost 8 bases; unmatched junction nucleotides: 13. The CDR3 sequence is CASRTGHLGEAFF. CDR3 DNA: TGTGCCAGCAGGACAGGTCATCTGGGGGAAGCTTTCTTT.

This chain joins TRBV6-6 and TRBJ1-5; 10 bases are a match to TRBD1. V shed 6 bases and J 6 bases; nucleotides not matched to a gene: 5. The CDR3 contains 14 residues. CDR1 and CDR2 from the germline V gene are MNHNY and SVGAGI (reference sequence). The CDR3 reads CASRGTGAIQPQHF. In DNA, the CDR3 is TGTGCCAGCAGGGGGACAGGGGCAATTCAGCCCCAGCATTTT.

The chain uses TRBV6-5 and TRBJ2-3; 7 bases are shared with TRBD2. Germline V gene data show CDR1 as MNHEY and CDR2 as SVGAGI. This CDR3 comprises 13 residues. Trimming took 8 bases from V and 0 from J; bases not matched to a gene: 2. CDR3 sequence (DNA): TGTGCCAGCGGGGGGGGGAGCACAGATACGCAGTATTTT. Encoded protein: CASGGGSTDTQYF.

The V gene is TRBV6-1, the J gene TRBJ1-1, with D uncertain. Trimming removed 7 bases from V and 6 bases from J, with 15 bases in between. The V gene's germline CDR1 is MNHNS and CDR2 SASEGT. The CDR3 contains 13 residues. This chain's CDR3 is CASTPQRASEAFF. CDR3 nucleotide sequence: TGTGCCAGCACTCCACAGAGGGCCTCTGAAGCTTTCTTT.

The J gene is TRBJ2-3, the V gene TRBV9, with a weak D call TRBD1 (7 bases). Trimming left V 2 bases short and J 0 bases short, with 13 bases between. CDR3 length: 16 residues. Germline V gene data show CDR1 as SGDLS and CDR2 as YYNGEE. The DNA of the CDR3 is TGTGCCAGCAGCGTGGAGGGGGCCCTGAGCACAGATACGCAGTATTTT. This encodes CASSVEGALSTDTQYF.

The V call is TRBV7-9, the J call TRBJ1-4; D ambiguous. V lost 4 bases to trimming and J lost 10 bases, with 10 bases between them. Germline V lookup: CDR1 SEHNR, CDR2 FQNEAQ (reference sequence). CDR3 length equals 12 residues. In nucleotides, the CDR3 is TGTGCCAGCAGCTCCCTAGAGGGAAAACTGTTTTTT. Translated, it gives CASSSLEGKLFF.

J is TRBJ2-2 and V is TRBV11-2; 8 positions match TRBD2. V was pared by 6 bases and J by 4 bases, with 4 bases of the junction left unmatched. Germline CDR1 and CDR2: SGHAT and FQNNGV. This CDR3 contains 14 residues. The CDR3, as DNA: TGTGCCAGCAGTCCCGGGGGGGGCACCGGGGAGCTGTTTTTT. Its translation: CASSPGGGTGELFF.

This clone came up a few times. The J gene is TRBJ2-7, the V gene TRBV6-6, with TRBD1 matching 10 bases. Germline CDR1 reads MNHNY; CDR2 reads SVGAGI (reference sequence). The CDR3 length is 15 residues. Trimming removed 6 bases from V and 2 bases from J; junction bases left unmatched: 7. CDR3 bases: TGTGCCAGCAGAATGGACAGGGGGGCCACCTACGAGCAGTACTTC. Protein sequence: CASRMDRGATYEQYF.

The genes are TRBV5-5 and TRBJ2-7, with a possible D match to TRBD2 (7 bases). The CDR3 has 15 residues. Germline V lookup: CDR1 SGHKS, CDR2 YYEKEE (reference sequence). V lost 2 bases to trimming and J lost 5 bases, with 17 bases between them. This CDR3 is CASSLGGGVLHEQYF. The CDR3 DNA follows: TGTGCCAGCAGCTTAGGAGGGGGGGTTCTACACGAGCAGTACTTC.

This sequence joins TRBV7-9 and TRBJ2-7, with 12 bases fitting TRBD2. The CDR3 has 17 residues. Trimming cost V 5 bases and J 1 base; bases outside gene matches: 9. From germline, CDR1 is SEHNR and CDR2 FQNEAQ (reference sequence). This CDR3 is CASSTRTSGAISYEQYF. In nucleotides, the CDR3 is TGTGCCAGCAGCACCCGGACTAGCGGGGCCATTTCCTACGAGCAGTACTTC.

CDR3 sequence reads: CASSHGRGTEAFF. The CDR3 nucleotides read TGTGCCAGCAGCCATGGAAGGGGGACTGAAGCTTTCTTT. V is TRBV14 and J is TRBJ1-1; weak D call: TRBD1 (6 bases). Trimming shortened V by 3 bases and J by 5 bases, and 10 bases separated the two germline ends. The CDR3 has 13 residues. Germline V CDR1 and CDR2: SGHDN, FVKESK.

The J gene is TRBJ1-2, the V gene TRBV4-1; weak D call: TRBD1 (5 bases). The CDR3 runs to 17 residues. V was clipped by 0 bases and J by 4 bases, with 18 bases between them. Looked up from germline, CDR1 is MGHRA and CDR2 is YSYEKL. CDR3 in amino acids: CASSQEIMGRSIYGYTF. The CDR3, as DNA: TGCGCCAGCAGCCAAGAAATAATGGGGCGGTCAATCTATGGCTACACCTTC.